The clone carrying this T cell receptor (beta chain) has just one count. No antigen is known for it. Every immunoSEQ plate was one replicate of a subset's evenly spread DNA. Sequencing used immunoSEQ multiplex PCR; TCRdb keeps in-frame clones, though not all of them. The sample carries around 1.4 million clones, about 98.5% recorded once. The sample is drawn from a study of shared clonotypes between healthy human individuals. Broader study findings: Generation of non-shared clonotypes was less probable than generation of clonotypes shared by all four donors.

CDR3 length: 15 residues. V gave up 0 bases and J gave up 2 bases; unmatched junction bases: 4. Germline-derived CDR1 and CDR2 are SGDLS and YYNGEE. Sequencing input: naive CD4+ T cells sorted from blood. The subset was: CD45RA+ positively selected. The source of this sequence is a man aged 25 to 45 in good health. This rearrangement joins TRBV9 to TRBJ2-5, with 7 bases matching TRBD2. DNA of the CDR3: TGTGCCAGCAGCGTAGGGGTTAGCGGGCAAGAGACCCAGTACTTC. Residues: CASSVGVSGQETQYF.